These T cell receptor beta chains were read from a single sample in a study of T-cell memory formation after mild COVID-19. One entry per CDR3 protein, called by TCRdb with MiXCR from the 5' RACE reads. In the table there are 400,000 or so distinct CDR3 sequences, 20% of which are singletons. Sequences were obtained from PBMCs or a T cell subset sorted from them (not recorded which). The source is an adult woman who had mild COVID-19 (a few samples of this study predate the infection). Cell type and time point are not known. The CDR3 runs from the conserved cysteine through the conserved F or W. A D gene is named only where the DNA matches it firmly. Rows may omit the clone size; those that give it use once, few, many or a size class.

clone_size	v_call	d_call	j_call	cdr3_aa	cdr3_nt
-	TRBV5-1	-	TRBJ2-7	CASSLEASPIYEQYF	TGCGCCAGCAGCTTGGAGGCCTCCCCCATTTACGAGCAGTACTTC
few	TRBV7-9	-	TRBJ1-2	CATFGGTSNGYTF	TGTGCCACTTTCGGGGGGACGTCGAATGGCTACACCTTC
few	TRBV7-2	TRBD1	TRBJ1-4	CASSPRQGAEKLFF	TGTGCCAGCAGCCCTCGTCAGGGGGCTGAAAAACTGTTTTTT
-	TRBV15	-	TRBJ2-7	CATSSSGSSYEQYF	TGTGCCACCAGCAGTAGCGGAAGCTCCTACGAGCAGTACTTC
-	TRBV2	TRBD2	TRBJ2-1	CASSVTSGAYNEQFF	TGTGCCAGCAGTGTAACTAGCGGGGCCTACAATGAGCAGTTCTTC
few	TRBV12-3/TRBV12-4	-	TRBJ2-7	CASSSPNEAEEQYF	TGTGCCAGCAGTTCCCCGAACGAGGCGGAAGAGCAGTACTTC
many	TRBV12-3/TRBV12-4	-	TRBJ1-1	CASSWTDTEAFF	TGTGCCAGCAGTTGGACCGACACTGAAGCTTTCTTT
many	TRBV7-6	-	TRBJ2-1	CASSSTRSSYNEQFF	TGTGCCAGCAGCTCCACTAGGAGCTCCTACAATGAGCAGTTCTTC
few	TRBV2	TRBD1	TRBJ1-6	CASIRGQAINSPLHF	TGTGCCAGCATCCGGGGACAGGCAATTAATTCACCCCTCCACTTT
few	TRBV20-1	TRBD2	TRBJ2-1	CSARVRGGSYNEQFF	TGCAGTGCTAGAGTGCGGGGGGGCTCCTACAATGAGCAGTTCTTC
few	TRBV7-9	TRBD2	TRBJ2-3	CASSRPGLAGTDTQYF	TGTGCCAGCAGCCGCCCCGGACTAGCGGGCACAGATACGCAGTATTTT
-	TRBV14	-	TRBJ1-5	CASSPGTSNQPQHF	TGTGCCAGCAGTCCCGGGACGAGCAATCAGCCCCAGCATTTT
few	TRBV6-5	TRBD2	TRBJ2-1	CASSLLTSGDNEQFF	TGTGCCAGCAGTCTTCTGACTAGCGGAGACAATGAGCAGTTCTTC
-	TRBV20-1	-	TRBJ2-3	CSARHTVPQQDGGTDTQYF	TGCAGTGCTAGACACACGGTTCCCCAACAGGATGGAGGGACAGATACGCAGTATTTT
few	TRBV20-1	-	TRBJ2-7	CSARFWGKAYEQYF	TGCAGTGCTAGATTTTGGGGCAAGGCCTACGAGCAGTACTTC
-	TRBV4-2	-	TRBJ1-2	CASSQAGGGKDYGYTF	TGTGCCAGCAGCCAAGCGGGTGGGGGGAAGGACTATGGCTACACCTTC
few	TRBV25-1	TRBD2	TRBJ2-3	CASSVLAGYTDTQYF	TGTGCCAGCAGTGTACTAGCGGGGTACACAGATACGCAGTATTTT
-	TRBV20-1	TRBD2	TRBJ2-2	CSARSLAGDTGELFF	TGCAGTGCTAGATCGCTAGCGGGAGACACCGGGGAGCTGTTTTTT
few	TRBV12-3/TRBV12-4	-	TRBJ2-1	CASSPGRGNNEQFF	TGTGCCAGCAGCCCGGGACGCGGTAACAATGAGCAGTTCTTC
few	TRBV12-3/TRBV12-4	-	TRBJ1-1	CASRQTVATEAFF	TGTGCCAGCAGGCAGACAGTCGCCACTGAAGCTTTCTTT
-	TRBV12-3/TRBV12-4	TRBD2	TRBJ2-3	CASSLYTGLDTDTQYF	TGTGCCAGCAGCCTATACACGGGACTAGACACAGATACGCAGTATTTT
few	TRBV5-6	-	TRBJ1-4	CASRSPGVNEKLFF	TGTGCCAGCAGGTCTCCAGGAGTTAATGAAAAACTGTTTTTT
-	TRBV5-6	TRBD1	TRBJ1-2	CASSSLRDSFNYGYTF	TGTGCCAGCAGCTCGCTCCGGGACAGCTTTAACTATGGCTACACCTTC
-	TRBV5-1	TRBD1	TRBJ1-1	CASRSDRVDTEAFF	TGCGCCAGCAGGTCCGACAGGGTTGACACTGAAGCTTTCTTT
few	TRBV12-3/TRBV12-4	TRBD1	TRBJ2-5	CASSRGRETQYF	TGTGCCAGCAGTAGGGGGCGGGAGACCCAGTACTTC
many	TRBV1	-	TRBJ1-6	CTSSQVSKARVIGTLHF	TGCACCAGCAGCCAAGTTAGTAAGGCCCGGGTAATCGGGACCCTCCACTTT
few	TRBV7-9	TRBD2	TRBJ2-1	CASSWTSGRLNEQFF	TGTGCCAGCAGCTGGACTAGCGGGAGACTCAATGAGCAGTTCTTC
few	TRBV24-1	-	TRBJ1-5	CATSDPSGGWNQPQHF	TGTGCCACCAGTGATCCCTCGGGGGGGTGGAATCAGCCCCAGCATTTT
-	TRBV7-8	TRBD1	TRBJ2-2	CASSLRGGVGTGELFF	TGTGCCAGCAGCTTGCGAGGGGGCGTGGGCACCGGGGAGCTGTTTTTT
few	TRBV18	-	TRBJ1-2	CASSLTTQTSGGYTF	TGTGCCAGCTCACTAACGACACAGACCTCTGGGGGCTACACCTTC
-	TRBV20-1	TRBD1	TRBJ1-1	CSARVPGQGPSGDTEAFF	TGCAGTGCTAGAGTCCCGGGACAGGGACCGAGCGGTGACACTGAAGCTTTCTTT
many	TRBV7-9	-	TRBJ1-5	CASSGGSQPQHF	TGTGCCAGCAGTGGGGGAAGTCAGCCCCAGCATTTT
many	TRBV5-5	-	TRBJ1-1	CASSLGQGRMNTEAFF	TGTGCCAGCAGCTTGGGGCAGGGAAGAATGAACACTGAAGCTTTCTTT
many	TRBV4-1	-	TRBJ2-7	CASSAIWRGSYEQYF	TGCGCCAGCAGCGCCATTTGGCGGGGATCCTACGAGCAGTACTTC
few	TRBV7-3	TRBD1	TRBJ1-1	CASSLQGATTEAFF	TGTGCCAGCAGCTTACAGGGGGCGACCACTGAAGCTTTCTTT
few	TRBV29-1	-	TRBJ1-5	CSVESGVSNQPQHF	TGCAGCGTTGAAAGTGGAGTTAGCAATCAGCCCCAGCATTTT
few	TRBV24-1	TRBD1	TRBJ2-2	CATNPGQGAGELFF	TGTGCCACCAATCCGGGACAGGGGGCCGGGGAGCTGTTTTTT
-	TRBV30	-	TRBJ1-4	CAWSLGGRMNEKLFF	TGTGCCTGGAGTCTTGGGGGACGGATGAATGAAAAACTGTTTTTT
-	TRBV7-6	-	TRBJ2-1	CASSLGIGDEQFF	TGTGCCAGCAGCTTAGGGATAGGGGATGAGCAGTTCTTC
few	TRBV9	-	TRBJ1-1	CASSAYREGTEAFF	TGTGCCAGCAGCGCATACAGGGAAGGGACTGAAGCTTTCTTT
few	TRBV11-2	-	TRBJ2-3	CASSLGVGPRDTQYF	TGTGCCAGCAGCTTAGGGGTCGGCCCGCGAGATACGCAGTATTTT
many	TRBV24-1	-	TRBJ1-1	CATSDRNTEAFF	TGTGCCACCAGCGATAGGAACACTGAAGCTTTCTTT
few	TRBV6-2/TRBV6-3	TRBD1	TRBJ1-2	CASRGTAANYGYTF	TGTGCCAGCAGAGGGACAGCAGCTAACTATGGCTACACCTTC
-	TRBV7-7	-	TRBJ2-2	CASRRGFTGELFF	TGTGCCAGCAGGCGGGGTTTCACCGGGGAGCTGTTTTTT
-	TRBV7-3	-	TRBJ2-3	CASSRTYGSTDTQYF	TGTGCCAGCAGCCGTACCTACGGGAGCACAGATACGCAGTATTTT
-	TRBV5-4	-	TRBJ1-1	CASSLGSWTEAFF	TGTGCCAGCAGCTTAGGTAGTTGGACTGAAGCTTTCTTT
-	TRBV6-6	-	TRBJ2-2	CASSAPTESGELFF	TGTGCCAGCAGTGCGCCGACAGAGAGCGGGGAGCTGTTTTTT
-	TRBV4-2	-	TRBJ2-3	CASSQDLGRATDTQYF	TGTGCCAGCAGCCAAGACCTTGGCAGGGCCACAGATACGCAGTATTTT
few	TRBV3-2	-	TRBJ2-1	CASSQDQPGAGYNEQFF	TGTGCCAGCAGCCAAGATCAGCCGGGAGCGGGTTACAATGAGCAGTTCTTC
few	TRBV12-5	-	TRBJ2-3	CASGLGDTQYF	TGTGCTAGTGGTTTGGGGGATACGCAGTATTTT
few	TRBV4-2	TRBD1	TRBJ2-7	CASSPSGQGGYEQYF	TGTGCCAGCAGCCCTTCGGGACAGGGTGGATACGAGCAGTACTTC
few	TRBV24-1	-	TRBJ2-1	CATTSGQVSKEQFF	TGTGCCACCACCTCCGGCCAGGTCAGCAAAGAGCAGTTCTTC
-	TRBV27	TRBD1	TRBJ1-2	CAIRQGAYGYTF	TGTGCCATCAGACAGGGGGCTTATGGCTACACCTTC
few	TRBV3-1	-	TRBJ1-3	CASSQGGVTGNTIYF	TGTGCCAGCAGCCAGGGGGGAGTCACTGGAAACACCATATATTTT
few	TRBV29-1	-	TRBJ2-1	CSVEDLGNQHGEQFF	TGCAGCGTTGAAGATTTAGGAAATCAGCATGGTGAGCAGTTCTTC